This record covers a single TCR beta chain. This clone was counted only a few times. Its antigen is currently not known. There are no base qualities to consult, and no much larger clone falls within one base. This record comes from a study of beta chain features in type 1 diabetes (dated by TCRdb to the late 2010s). At the level of the whole study: No differences in mean age, gender distribution, total cell number or subset yield were found between patients and healthy donors. A total of 107,917,701 sorted cells were examined across all samples, and a strong correlation was observed between cell number per subset and RNA yield. In the study, recently diagnosed type 1 diabetes patients and matched healthy donors were compared on the TCRB repertoires of their sorted circulating CD4+ T cell subsets. Naive and central memory subsets were obtained from all 30 or so donors, but regulatory and stem cell-like memory subsets were isolated from only 8 patients and about eight healthy donors.

A single peripheral blood draw of approximately 110 mL on average was collected from each donor into heparinised tubes. A BD FACSAria II was used to sort naive, central memory, regulatory and stem cell-like memory CD4+ T cells with a panel that included CD45RO, CCR7, CD25, CD127, CD95 and CD27. A purity above 98% was achieved for all sorted populations. PBMCs were isolated immediately by Lymphoprep density gradient centrifugation and stained directly without culture. So that batch effects would be minimized, each experiment stained and sorted samples in pairs, pairing one healthy donor with one patient. The entire isolated RNA was reverse transcribed using the High Capacity cDNA Reverse Transcription Kit, and thus expressed TCRB transcripts were sequenced. Deep immunoSEQ sequencing was applied to naive, central memory and regulatory T cell samples, giving an average of roughly 3.5 million total reads per sample. Sorted cells were lysed in RLT buffer and RNA was extracted with DNase-treated RNeasy Micro or Mini kits, depending on cell number. To prevent cross-contamination, every cell subset was processed on its own, while patient and healthy donor samples were processed together. TCRB sequences were amplified from cDNA with the immunoSEQ multiplex PCR, producing 87-bp fragments spanning the CDR3 region. Amplicons were sequenced on the Illumina HiSeq platform. The study's own analysis went as follows. PCR bias was corrected computationally using synthetic template baselines, and reads within Hamming distance 2 were collapsed, with unmergeable singletons discarded. Reads were aligned against IMGT to assign V, D and J genes, CDR3 length and insertions or deletions at six rearrangement sites. Clonotype counts were normalized to sorted cell number within each subset before computing true diversity and Gini coefficients with the tcR R package. Repertoire sharing was quantified using the overlap coefficient calculated on TCRB nucleotide sequences. Out-of-frame TCRB sequences from naive cells were analyzed to stand in for the pre-selection repertoire. Here the immuneACCESS table is served through TCRdb, limited to in-frame sequences with V and J called. Missing clones are a known gap in these copies; in checked studies unresolved V genes cover under half, and the rest lacks a known reason. That table supplies the V and J calls and clone size; D and trimming were determined from the DNA. The sample records over 200,000 clones, about a tenth of which are singletons. The ten largest clones add up to 0.017% of the sample.

Beyond this particular receptor, the publication reports: PCR might favor shorter templates, but patient and control samples were amplified and corrected together, so any skew would affect both groups equally. Because cDNA was sequenced instead of genomic DNA, highly expressing activated cells could be over-represented, though the groups showed no difference in activation or CD3 levels. A moderate but significant shortening of TCRB CDR3 length was observed in type 1 diabetes patients in all four CD4+ subsets. At VDJ recombination sites, patients with type 1 diabetes made fewer insertions and deleted more nucleotides, a pattern implying thymic rearrangement abnormalities. The naive, central memory and regulatory TCRB repertoires appeared to resemble one another more closely among patients than among healthy donors. Because small numbers of individuals were included in the HLA sub-analyses, any influence of HLA type on TCRB rearrangement was left unresolved.

V lost 0 bases and J lost 4 bases, and the count of bases not matched to a germline gene is 5. Its CDR3 holds 16 amino acids, cysteine through phenylalanine. Only the CDR3 region is kept as DNA, spanning 48 bases read in frame from base 1. CDR1 and CDR2 are drawn from the germline V gene (reference sequence): SGHNT, YYREEE. This TCR came from a man aged 30 to 45 with type 1 diabetes. The sample consisted of naive CD4+ T cells from blood. The cell subset or site label, read with the paper, signifies: true naive CD4+ T cells. In this chain, TRBV5-4 is recombined with TRBJ2-5, and TRBD2 aligns with 11 junction nucleotides. The CDR3 here reads CASSLEGSGGGETQYF. DNA sequence: TGTGCCAGCAGCTTGGAGGGTAGCGGGGGGGGAGAGACCCAGTACTTC.